A single sample is the source of the 25 T cell receptor beta chains below, sequenced in a study of blood T cells in healthy people across ages. A second about 7 to 12 cycle PCR used barcoded and J-beta primers. MiXCR was run by TCRdb on the 5' RACE reads, yielding one entry per CDR3 protein. The sample lists hundreds of thousands of distinct CDR3 sequences, approximately 50% occurring once. Sequenced material: blood. The receptors come from a woman aged 60-75 years in good health.

The chain is built from TRBV15 and TRBJ2-7; unclear D gene. The J call is uncertain, as TRBJ2-5 better fits the DNA end. Germline-derived CDR1 and CDR2 are LNHNV and YYDKDF (reference sequence). There are 14 residues in the CDR3. CDR3 protein: CATSRAGLQETQYF. The DNA of the CDR3 is TGTGCCACCAGCAGAGCCGGGCTCCAAGAGACCCAGTACTTC.

This clonotype came up a few times. The chain is built from TRBV9 and TRBJ2-1, with 8 bases identical to TRBD1. Germline V gene lookup returns CDR1 SGDLS and CDR2 YYNGEE. After removal of 5 bases from V and 4 bases from J, the junction contained 8 bases not matched to a gene. The CDR3 spans 15 residues. DNA for the CDR3: TGTGCCAGCAGGGCCGGGACAGGAGAATACAATGAGCAGTTCTTC. This translates into CASRAGTGEYNEQFF. Full variable domain (missing parts from reference TRBV9 and TRBJ2-1): DSGVTQTPKHLITATGQRVTLRCSPRSGDLSVYWYQQSLDQGLQFLIQYYNGEERAKGNILERFSAQQFPDLHSELNLSSLELGDSALYFCASRAGTGEYNEQFFGPGTRLTVL.

The V call is TRBV20-1, the J call TRBJ2-7, with 13 bases fitting TRBD2. The CDR3 has 15 residues. Germline V CDR1 and CDR2: DFQATT, SNEGSKA (reference sequence). After removal of 0 bases from V and 5 bases from J, the junction contained 4 bases not matched to a gene. CDR3 region: CSARDRTSGSNEQYF. The DNA of the CDR3 is TGCAGTGCTAGAGATCGGACTAGCGGGAGCAACGAGCAGTACTTC.

As for this clonotype: A much bigger clone sits one base away, suggesting this may be a read error. The chain is built from TRBV6-5 and TRBJ1-1; unclear D gene. The V end was cut by 0 bases, the J end by 7 bases, with 12 bases between. CDR3 length: 14 residues. Per germline, CDR1 MNHEY and CDR2 SVGAGI. The chain's CDR3 is CASSYSALRNEAFF. CDR3 DNA sequence: TGTGCCAGCAGTTACTCGGCACTCCGGAATGAAGCTTTCTTT.

The chain links TRBV7-2 to TRBJ2-4, with TRBD2 matching 13 bases. From germline, CDR1 is SGHTA and CDR2 FQGNSA. This CDR3 has 17 amino acids. V trimming: 1 base; J trimming: 2 bases; junction bases outside the gene matches: 2. The CDR3 nucleotides are TGTGCCAGCAGCTTAGGGACTAGCGGGAGACCCAAAAACATTCAGTACTTC. Its protein product is CASSLGTSGRPKNIQYF.

This clonotype has only a few counts. This sequence joins TRBV5-1 and TRBJ2-1; possibly TRBD2 for D (5 bases). Germline CDR1 is SGHRS and CDR2 is YFSETQ. The CDR3 length is 15 residues. The V end was cut by 0 bases, the J end by 7 bases, with 14 bases between. Here the CDR3 reads CASSLDGVRRNEQFF. Here the CDR3 DNA reads TGCGCCAGCAGCTTGGATGGGGTGAGGAGGAATGAGCAGTTCTTC.

The rearrangement joins TRBV10-3 to TRBJ2-7, with D maybe TRBD2 (5 bases). Germline CDR1 and CDR2: ENHRY and SYGVKD. The CDR3 has 13 amino acids. Trimming stripped 3 bases from V and 7 bases from J, with 13 bases between. The CDR3 sequence is CAISDNGVNEQYF. The CDR3 DNA reads as TGTGCCATCAGTGATAACGGGGTCAATGAGCAGTACTTC.

The gene calls are TRBV7-9 and TRBJ2-3, with D unclear. The CDR3 sequence is 12 residues long. Germline V CDR1 and CDR2: SEHNR, FQNEAQ (reference sequence). Trimming pared 3 bases from V and 6 bases from J, leaving 7 bases between. The chain's CDR3 is CASSFVADTQYF. CDR3 nucleotides: TGTGCCAGCAGCTTCGTTGCTGATACGCAGTATTTT.

A few counts support this clonotype. This sequence joins TRBV20-1 and TRBJ1-5; D is perhaps TRBD1 (6 bases). The CDR3 extends over 11 amino acids. CDR1 DFQATT and CDR2 SNEGSKA come from the germline V gene (reference sequence). V was shortened by 7 bases and J by 7 bases, with 11 bases between the two germline ends. CDR3 amino acids: CSVPGTQPQHF. The CDR3 bases are TGCAGTGTTCCAGGGACACAGCCCCAGCATTTT.

The chain carries TRBV27 and TRBJ2-5; D tentatively reads TRBD1 or TRBD2 (5 bases each). CDR3 length: 14 amino acids. From germline, CDR1 is MNHEY and CDR2 SMNVEV (reference sequence). Trimming shortened V by 5 bases and J by 1 base, and 11 bases separated the two germline ends. The CDR3 region has the DNA TGTGCCAGCAGTCCGGGACGGTTCCAAGAGACCCAGTACTTC. The encoded protein is CASSPGRFQETQYF.

The CDR3 DNA follows: TGCAGTGCTCCTAGCGGACTTAACAATGAGCAGTACTTC. Protein: CSAPSGLNNEQYF. J is TRBJ2-4 and V is TRBV20-1; 7 bases line up with TRBD2. This CDR3 is 13 amino acids long. Germline V gives CDR1 DFQATT, CDR2 SNEGSKA (reference sequence). J gave up 13 bases and V 5 bases, and 14 bases lay outside the gene matches.

The gene calls are TRBV7-2 and TRBJ2-7, with 9 positions matching TRBD1. The CDR3 contains 14 residues. With V trimmed by 4 bases and J by 7 bases, 8 bases remained unmatched. Germline CDR1 and CDR2: SGHTA and FQGNSA. In DNA form, the CDR3 reads TGTGCCAGCAGCTCAAGGACAGGGGCTGGGGAGCAGTACTTC. Translation gives CASSSRTGAGEQYF.

This clonotype was picked up a small number of times. The J gene is TRBJ2-3, the V gene TRBV2; possible D gene TRBD2, 6 bases. The CDR3 consists of 14 residues. Per germline, CDR1 SNHLY and CDR2 FYNNEI. The ends were cut back, 7 bases at V and 0 bases at J, with 11 bases in the middle. The CDR3 nucleotides read TGTGCCAGCAACCGGGAGTCAAGCACAGATACGCAGTATTTT. Translation gives CASNRESSTDTQYF.

This clonotype was seen more than once but under ten times. The genes are TRBV7-2 and TRBJ2-1, with 9 positions matching TRBD2. Trimming removed 5 bases from V and 8 bases from J; junction bases left unmatched: 16. CDR3 size: 17 residues. Germline CDR1 reads SGHTA; CDR2 reads FQGNSA. The CDR3 nucleotides read TGTGCCAGCAGCCCCCTACAGCGGGAGGTGGTCGACTATGAGCAGTTCTTC. This gives the protein CASSPLQREVVDYEQFF.

To note about this clonotype: This could be a read error, since a much larger clone is one nucleotide away. The rearrangement links TRBV6-5 to TRBJ1-2; the match to TRBD1 covers 8 bases. There are 14 residues in the CDR3. Germline V CDR1 and CDR2: MNHEY, SVGAGI. In nucleotides, the CDR3 is TGTGTCAGCAGCGGACAGGGTGGGTTCTATGGCTACACCTTC. Translated: CVSSGQGGFYGYTF.

In regard to this clonotype: At one end, the junction sequence differs from germline, possibly due to a read error. This sequence joins TRBV12-3 or TRBV12-4 and TRBJ1-2, with TRBD1 identical over 8 bases. This CDR3 has 15 amino acids. DNA for the CDR3: TGTGCCAGCAGTTTAGGGACAGGGAATTTAGGCGGCTGCACCTTC. As protein: CASSLGTGNLGGCTF.

This clonotype was counted a few times. The chain uses TRBV7-2 and TRBJ2-7, with 8 positions matching TRBD2. Trimming at V came to 7 bases and at J to 3 bases, leaving 8 bases not matched to a gene. The germline V gene has CDR1 SGHTA and CDR2 FQGNSA. This CDR3 region has 14 residues. The CDR3 nucleotides are TGTGCCAGCACCCGGGAGGGAGGGATCTACGAGCAGTACTTC. It translates to CASTREGGIYEQYF.

The chain has TRBV18 and TRBJ2-5, with D possibly matching TRBD1 (5 bases). V gave up 5 bases and J gave up 4 bases, with 11 bases separating them. CDR1 and CDR2 (germline): KGHSH, LQKENI. The CDR3 length is 13 residues. Written as DNA, the CDR3 is TGTGCCAGCTCAAATCAGGGTGGAGAGACCCAGTACTTC. It yields the protein CASSNQGGETQYF.

The chain combines TRBV4-3 with TRBJ2-5; 11 positions agree with TRBD2. Trimming removed 8 bases from V and 5 bases from J; junction bases left unmatched: 4. This CDR3 is built from 13 residues. Germline assignment: CDR1 LGHNA and CDR2 YSLEER. This chain's CDR3 is CASVTSGSETQYF. CDR3 nucleotides: TGCGCCAGCGTAACTAGCGGGAGCGAGACCCAGTACTTC.

The rearrangement joins TRBV24-1 to TRBJ2-5; D uncertain. CDR1 and CDR2 (germline): KGHDR, SFDVKD. The CDR3 has 18 amino acids. V gave up 3 bases and J gave up 3 bases, with 22 bases separating them. The CDR3 loop is CATSDPAVSPRGEETQYF. As DNA, the CDR3 is TGTGCCACCAGTGATCCGGCGGTATCACCGCGAGGCGAAGAGACCCAGTACTTC.

This clonotype was picked up a small number of times. The V gene is TRBV5-1, the J gene TRBJ2-7; 8 bases align to TRBD2. V lost 4 bases to trimming and J lost 1 base; unmatched junction nucleotides: 10. CDR3 size: 16 residues. Germline V gene data show CDR1 as SGHRS and CDR2 as YFSETQ. The CDR3 region has the DNA TGCGCCAGCAGCCTAGGTAGCGCTAGCGGGTCCTACGAGCAGTACTTC. It translates to CASSLGSASGSYEQYF.

The chain combines TRBV10-3 with TRBJ2-4; 10 bases align to TRBD1. Gene TRBJ2-7 matches the end of the DNA better, so the J call may be wrong. There are 14 residues in the CDR3. CDR1 is ENHRY, CDR2 SYGVKD, per germline. In nucleotides, the CDR3 is TGTGCCATCAGGTCCGGGACAGGGGCCAACGAGCAGTACTTC. It translates to CAIRSGTGANEQYF.

V is TRBV7-2 and J is TRBJ2-3, with 8 bases that match TRBD2. In germline, CDR1 is SGHTA, CDR2 FQGNSA. The V and J ends lost 5 bases and 3 bases, in that order; junction bases with no gene match: 10. The CDR3 sequence is 16 residues long. The CDR3 bases are TGTGCCAGCAGCCCCGATTTGGCGGGAGGAACAGATACGCAGTATTTT. This gives the protein CASSPDLAGGTDTQYF.

There are a few counts of this clonotype. This rearrangement joins TRBV9 to TRBJ2-3; no clear D. The ends were cut back, 2 bases at V and 4 bases at J, with 11 bases in the middle. CDR3 length equals 14 residues. Germline V gene data show CDR1 as SGDLS and CDR2 as YYNGEE. CDR3 residues: CASSVLGEADTQYF. In DNA, the CDR3 is TGTGCCAGCAGCGTCCTAGGAGAGGCAGATACGCAGTATTTT.

The V gene is TRBV7-2, the J gene TRBJ2-1; D unresolved. Germline V gene data show CDR1 as SGHTA and CDR2 as FQGNSA. CDR3 length: 12 residues. Trimming cost V 2 bases and J 12 bases, with 11 bases left between them. CDR3: CASSLTTNTQFF. The CDR3, as DNA: TGTGCCAGCAGCTTAACAACGAATACGCAGTTCTTC. Full variable domain (missing parts from reference TRBV7-2 and TRBJ2-1): GAGVSQSPSNKVTEKGKDVELRCDPISGHTALYWYRQSLGQGLEFLIYFQGNSAPDKSGLPSDRFSAERTGGSVSTLTIQRTQQEDSAVYLCASSLTTNTQFFGPGTRLTVL.